This passage covers 30 T cell receptor beta chains from one sample sequenced in a study of T cell repertoires in cytomegalovirus infection. These TCRs' antigens remain unknown. TCRdb fed the reads into MiXCR, producing one record per CDR3 protein. The repertoire has hundreds of thousands of distinct CDR3 sequences, roughly 43% of them found once; the top ten carry 40% to 50%. The material was cultured PBMCs, obtained from culture after CMV antigen stimulation. The receptors were gathered from a human donor in good health (CMV status not recorded). Some clones in this sample may be carry-over from other donors' samples.

V gene TRBV6-2 or TRBV6-3 combines with J gene TRBJ2-6; D is ambiguous. The V end was cut by 5 bases, the J end by 0 bases, with 14 bases between. This CDR3 is 17 amino acids long. The germline V gene encodes CDR1 MNHEY and CDR2 SVGEGT. CDR3 amino acids: CASSPLRVVSGANVLTF. The CDR3 coding sequence is TGTGCCAGCAGTCCTTTGAGAGTAGTCTCTGGGGCCAACGTCCTGACTTTC.

This clonotype has a count of ten or more. The chain links TRBV6-1 to TRBJ2-3; 11 nucleotides agree with TRBD2. Germline V lookup: CDR1 MNHNS, CDR2 SASEGT. V shed 5 bases and J 6 bases; nucleotides not matched to a gene: 4. The CDR3 length is 14 residues. The CDR3 DNA sequence: TGTGCCAGCAGTAAACTAGCGGGAGAGGATACGCAGTATTTT. The encoded protein is CASSKLAGEDTQYF.

This chain joins TRBV7-6 and TRBJ2-5, with TRBD2 matching 8 bases. Unmatched junction bases numbered 13, after V lost 5 bases and J lost 5 bases. The CDR3 spans 16 residues. Per the germline V gene, CDR1 is SGHVS and CDR2 is FNYEAQ. The CDR3 region has the DNA TGTGCCAGCAGCGCCACTAGCGGAAGAAGAGAGGAGACCCAGTACTTC. This translates into CASSATSGRREETQYF.

This clonotype has more than one count but fewer than ten. The CDR3 sequence is CASKIDESSYNEQFF. For the CDR3, the DNA is TGTGCCAGTAAGATAGACGAGAGCTCCTACAATGAGCAGTTCTTC. The chain recombines TRBV19 with TRBJ2-1; no firm D call. From germline, CDR1 is LNHDA and CDR2 SQIVND (reference sequence). This CDR3 region has 15 residues. Trimming shortened V by 7 bases and J by 0 bases, and 13 bases separated the two germline ends.

The V call is TRBV5-1, the J call TRBJ2-1; 10 nucleotides align to TRBD1. V trimming: 2 bases; J trimming: 8 bases; junction bases outside the gene matches: 7. The germline gives CDR1 SGHRS, CDR2 YFSETQ. The CDR3 length is 15 residues. Written as DNA, the CDR3 is TGCGCCAGCAGCTTAGCGGGACAGGGGATCGATGAGCAGTTCTTC. This encodes CASSLAGQGIDEQFF.

The V gene is TRBV20-1, the J gene TRBJ1-5; no clear D. V lost 8 bases to trimming and J lost 4 bases, with 24 bases between them. CDR3 length: 16 residues. Germline V lookup: CDR1 DFQATT, CDR2 SNEGSKA (reference sequence). The CDR3 protein is CSPYSSPGYSNQPQHF. The CDR3 DNA reads as TGCAGTCCCTATTCCTCCCCGGGGTATTCAAATCAGCCCCAGCATTTT.

This clonotype was seen a handful of times. This chain joins TRBV7-2 and TRBJ2-2; TRBD2 matches at 11 bases. With V trimmed by 1 base and J by 2 bases, 3 bases remained unmatched. Looked up from germline, CDR1 is SGHTA and CDR2 is FQGNSA. The CDR3 length is 17 residues. CDR3 bases: TGTGCCAGCAGCTTAGTAGGGACTAGCGGTAACACCGGGGAGCTGTTTTTT. Its protein product is CASSLVGTSGNTGELFF.

The chain employs TRBV5-6 and TRBJ2-1; maybe TRBD2 (5 bases). Germline CDR1 reads SGHDT; CDR2 reads YYEEEE. The CDR3 is 13 amino acids. V gave up 0 bases and J gave up 14 bases, with 15 bases separating them. The CDR3 spells CASSLGSAVKEFF. Here the CDR3 DNA reads TGTGCCAGCAGCTTGGGTAGCGCCGTAAAGGAGTTCTTC.

This clonotype occurred a few times. This sequence joins TRBV6-6 and TRBJ1-4; possibly TRBD1 for D (6 bases). V lost 7 bases to trimming and J lost 4 bases, with 16 bases between them. The CDR3 has 15 amino acids. Per germline, CDR1 MNHNY and CDR2 SVGAGI (reference sequence). In DNA form, the CDR3 reads TGTGCCAGCATTCCTCCAGGACAGTTTAATGAAAAACTGTTTTTT. This gives the protein CASIPPGQFNEKLFF.

The chain combines TRBV7-2 with TRBJ2-3, with D possibly TRBD1 on 5 matching bases. Per germline, CDR1 SGHTA and CDR2 FQGNSA. V lost 6 bases, J lost 1 base, and 14 bases lay in between. This CDR3 is 15 amino acids long. The CDR3 DNA reads as TGTGCCAGCAGTAACCGACAGAGCGGCACAGATACGCAGTATTTT. Protein sequence: CASSNRQSGTDTQYF. Supplemented by reference TRBV7-2 and TRBJ2-3, the full variable domain reads GAGVSQSPSNKVTEKGKDVELRCDPISGHTALYWYRQSLGQGLEFLIYFQGNSAPDKSGLPSDRFSAERTGGSVSTLTIQRTQQEDSAVYLCASSNRQSGTDTQYFGPGTRLTVL.

The rearrangement uses TRBV27 and TRBJ1-1; maybe TRBD1 (6 bases). Trimming left V 3 bases short and J 1 base short, with 12 bases between. There are 15 residues in the CDR3. The germline V gene has CDR1 MNHEY and CDR2 SMNVEV (reference sequence). CDR3 protein: CASSFSLQGNTEAFF. The CDR3 nucleotides are TGTGCCAGCAGTTTTTCCTTACAGGGGAACACTGAAGCTTTCTTT.

This clonotype turned up a few times. This sequence joins TRBV7-2 and TRBJ1-1; unclear D gene. Between the trimmed V and J ends, which lost 6 bases and 4 bases, there was a span of 12 bases. This CDR3 comprises 13 residues. The germline V gene has CDR1 SGHTA and CDR2 FQGNSA. CDR3 nucleotides: TGTGCCAGCAGATTTGGAGGGTTCACTGAAGCTTTCTTT. This codes for CASRFGGFTEAFF.

The chain is built from TRBV7-6 and TRBJ2-1, with 7 bases matching TRBD2. The J segment lost 9 bases and the V segment lost 3 bases, leaving 5 bases of the junction unmatched. Germline V lookup: CDR1 SGHVS, CDR2 FNYEAQ. This CDR3 comprises 13 residues. CDR3 sequence reads: CASSFGGNREQFF. As DNA, the CDR3 is TGTGCCAGCAGCTTCGGGGGGAATCGTGAGCAGTTCTTC.

This clonotype was seen more than once but under ten times. The chain combines TRBV12-3 or TRBV12-4 with TRBJ2-1; D remains unclear. The V gene lost 3 bases and the J gene lost 0 bases, with 6 bases spanning the gap. The CDR3 sequence is 14 residues long. This CDR3 is CASSLANSYNEQFF. CDR3 sequence (DNA): TGTGCCAGCAGTTTGGCAAACTCCTACAATGAGCAGTTCTTC.

The V and J genes are TRBV4-1 and TRBJ2-7; D is unclear. Trimming shortened V by 1 base and J by 0 bases, and 16 bases separated the two germline ends. Germline V gene data show CDR1 as MGHRA and CDR2 as YSYEKL. This CDR3 spans 17 amino acids. This CDR3 reads CASSQVAARISSYEQYF. The DNA for the CDR3 is TGCGCCAGCAGCCAAGTTGCAGCTAGGATTAGCTCCTACGAGCAGTACTTC.

The chain recombines TRBV7-6 with TRBJ2-2; D possibly corresponds to TRBD2 (7 bases). The CDR3 spans 18 residues. Germline CDR1 reads SGHVS; CDR2 reads FNYEAQ. Trimming shortened V by 5 bases and J by 0 bases, and 19 bases separated the two germline ends. The CDR3 spells CASSTAGQQWSNTGELFF. The CDR3 DNA follows: TGTGCCAGCAGCACAGCGGGACAACAGTGGTCGAACACCGGGGAGCTGTTTTTT.

This clonotype was seen repeatedly, ten times or more. This chain uses TRBV7-2 with TRBJ1-2, with 12 bases that match TRBD1. The ends lost 3 bases at V and 2 bases at J; junction bases unmatched: 10. There are 18 residues in the CDR3. Germline CDR1 is SGHTA and CDR2 is FQGNSA. Here the CDR3 DNA reads TGTGCCAGCAGCTTCCCAGCCGGGACAGGGGGCGCGAACTATGGCTACACCTTC. Its protein is CASSFPAGTGGANYGYTF.

This clonotype has a handful of counts. The J gene is TRBJ1-2, the V gene TRBV7-2, with 9 nucleotides matching TRBD1. The germline CDR1 and CDR2 sequences are SGHTA and FQGNSA. J was trimmed by 4 bases and V by 5 bases; bases with no gene match: 5. This CDR3 comprises 14 residues. The CDR3 protein is CASSQGQGTYGYTF. The CDR3 bases are TGTGCCAGCAGCCAGGGACAGGGTACCTATGGCTACACCTTC.

V is TRBV6-6 and J is TRBJ1-2; D perhaps matches TRBD1 (6 bases). The ends were cut back, 5 bases at V and 6 bases at J, with 22 bases in the middle. The CDR3 covers 16 residues. In germline, CDR1 is MNHNY, CDR2 SVGAGI (reference sequence). The CDR3 is CASSAQQGSLGDGYTF. CDR3 nucleotides: TGTGCCAGCAGTGCCCAACAGGGATCCCTCGGTGATGGCTACACCTTC.

The V and J genes are TRBV20-1 and TRBJ2-7; 7 bases align to TRBD1. With 1 base clipped from V and 7 bases from J, the junction kept 4 bases outside the gene matches. This CDR3 has 12 amino acids. Germline V gene data show CDR1 as DFQATT and CDR2 as SNEGSKA (reference sequence). CDR3 residues: CSARGGGAEQYF. CDR3 in DNA: TGCAGTGCTAGAGGAGGGGGCGCGGAGCAGTACTTC.

The chain links TRBV7-2 to TRBJ2-1; D is unclear. V was pared by 1 base and J by 5 bases, with 9 bases between. Germline assignment: CDR1 SGHTA and CDR2 FQGNSA. This CDR3 is built from 14 residues. CDR3 nucleotides: TGTGCCAGCAGCTTAGTTGGGCGGAACAATGAGCAGTTCTTC. Encoded protein: CASSLVGRNNEQFF.

This clonotype was picked up a small number of times. The chain carries TRBV4-1 and TRBJ1-1; D unresolved. CDR1 and CDR2 from the germline V gene are MGHRA and YSYEKL. The germline V and J ends were trimmed by 4 bases and 5 bases, with 11 bases remaining between them. The CDR3 runs to 13 residues. The chain's CDR3 is CASSPVGVTEAFF. DNA of the CDR3: TGCGCCAGCAGCCCAGTCGGGGTGACTGAAGCTTTCTTT.

The V and J genes are TRBV12-3 or TRBV12-4 and TRBJ1-2, with 7 bases identical to TRBD1. This CDR3 comprises 14 residues. J was trimmed by 8 bases and V by 6 bases; bases with no gene match: 12. DNA of the CDR3: TGTGCCAGCAGGACCACAGGGGACGGGGCGGGCTACACCTTC. Residues: CASRTTGDGAGYTF.

The chain uses TRBV4-2 and TRBJ1-1; D ambiguous. Trimming removed 5 bases from V and 12 bases from J, with 16 bases in between. This CDR3 region has 12 residues. CDR1 LGHNA and CDR2 YNFKEQ come from the germline V gene. The CDR3 protein is CASSDDPPSTFF. Written as DNA, the CDR3 is TGTGCCAGCAGCGACGACCCACCTTCAACTTTCTTT.

The rearrangement links TRBV6-5 to TRBJ2-2, with no clear D. This CDR3 is 18 amino acids long. Trimming shortened V by 1 base and J by 2 bases, and 17 bases separated the two germline ends. Germline V lookup: CDR1 MNHEY, CDR2 SVGAGI. The CDR3 DNA follows: TGTGCCAGCAGTTACTACGGCCCACCCGCCGAAAACACCGGGGAGCTGTTTTTT. Its translation is CASSYYGPPAENTGELFF.

This clonotype came up a few times. The DNA for the CDR3 is TGTGCCAGCTCACCCACTCGCGCAGGGACGAACACTGAAGCTTTCTTT. This encodes CASSPTRAGTNTEAFF. The V gene is TRBV18, the J gene TRBJ1-1; weak D call: TRBD1 (5 bases). This CDR3 is built from 16 residues. Trimming stripped 3 bases from V and 1 base from J, with 15 bases between. CDR1 and CDR2 (germline): KGHSH, LQKENI.

In this sample, this clonotype turned up once. The rearrangement uses TRBV6-6 and TRBJ1-2, with D tentatively TRBD1 (5 bases). V was clipped by 5 bases and J by 0 bases, with 16 bases between them. Germline loops: CDR1 MNHNY, CDR2 SVGAGI (reference sequence). The CDR3 length is 16 residues. CDR3 protein: CASSDQYRIANYGYTF. The CDR3 DNA reads as TGTGCCAGCAGTGACCAATACAGGATAGCTAACTATGGCTACACCTTC.

The V call is TRBV7-1, the J call TRBJ2-1, with 10 bases matching TRBD2. TRBV7-1 is assigned to the ORF class and has an uncertain function. The trim removed 5 bases at V and 8 bases at J, leaving 12 bases unmatched. The CDR3 extends over 16 amino acids. CDR3 amino acids: CASSPKGERGGYEQFF. The CDR3 nucleotides are TGTGCCAGCAGCCCCAAGGGGGAGCGGGGGGGTTATGAGCAGTTCTTC.

The rearrangement joins TRBV7-4 to TRBJ2-1, with TRBD1 identical over 8 bases. Germline CDR1 is SGHVT and CDR2 is SQSDAQ. CDR3 length equals 15 residues. Trimming removed 7 bases from V and 8 bases from J; junction bases left unmatched: 13. CDR3 protein: CASNGPRTGTDEQFF. DNA of the CDR3: TGTGCCAGCAACGGACCCAGGACAGGGACCGATGAGCAGTTCTTC.

In this sample, this clonotype turned up a few times. The chain employs TRBV7-6 and TRBJ1-6, with D perhaps TRBD1 (6 bases). V lost 5 bases, J lost 9 bases, and 14 bases lay in between. Germline loops: CDR1 SGHVS, CDR2 FNYEAQ. The CDR3 has 14 amino acids. CDR3 in amino acids: CASSARGPGSPLHF. DNA of the CDR3: TGTGCCAGCAGCGCCCGGGGGCCAGGTTCACCCCTCCACTTT.